The subject of this entry is one TCR beta chain. This CDR3 has 17 residues. Between the trimmed V and J ends, which lost 1 base and 2 bases, there was a span of 17 bases. From germline, CDR1 is LNHDA and CDR2 SQIVND (reference sequence). The data belong to a study of T cell changes during pregnancy in multiple sclerosis. Clones were sequenced by immunoSEQ multiplex PCR, and TCRdb holds only the in-frame ones, with some missing. The profile shows 130,000 or so clones, approximately 93% of them singletons. Sequencing was performed on peripheral blood, taken before pregnancy. The chain joins TRBV19 to TRBJ1-2; possibly TRBD1 for D (5 bases). The TCR was taken from a female donor with multiple sclerosis, enrolled in a pregnancy study. The CDR3 reads CASSIATGPPRNYGYTF. The CDR3 DNA reads TGTGCCAGTAGTATAGCAACAGGTCCGCCCAGAAACTATGGCTACACCTTC.